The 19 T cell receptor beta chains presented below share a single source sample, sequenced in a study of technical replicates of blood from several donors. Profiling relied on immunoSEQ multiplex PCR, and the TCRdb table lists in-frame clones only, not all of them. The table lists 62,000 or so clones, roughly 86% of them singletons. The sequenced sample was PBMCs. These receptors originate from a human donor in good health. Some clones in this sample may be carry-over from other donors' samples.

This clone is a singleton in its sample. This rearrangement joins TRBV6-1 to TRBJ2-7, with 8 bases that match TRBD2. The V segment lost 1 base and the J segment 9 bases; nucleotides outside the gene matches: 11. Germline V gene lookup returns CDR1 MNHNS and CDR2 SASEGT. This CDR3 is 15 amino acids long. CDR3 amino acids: CASSEVALAVSAQYF. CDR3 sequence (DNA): TGTGCCAGCAGTGAAGTTGCACTAGCGGTGTCCGCGCAGTACTTC.

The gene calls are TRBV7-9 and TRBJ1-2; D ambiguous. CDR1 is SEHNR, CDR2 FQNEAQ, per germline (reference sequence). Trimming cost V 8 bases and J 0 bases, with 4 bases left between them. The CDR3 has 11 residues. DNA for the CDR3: TGTGCCAGCTCCGCTAACTATGGCTACACCTTC. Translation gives CASSANYGYTF.

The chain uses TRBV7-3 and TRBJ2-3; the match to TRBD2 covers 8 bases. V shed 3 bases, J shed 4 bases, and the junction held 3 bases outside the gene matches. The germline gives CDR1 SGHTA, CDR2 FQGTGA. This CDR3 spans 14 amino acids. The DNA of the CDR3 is TGTGCCAGCAGCTTGAGCGGGAGTGCAGATACGCAGTATTTT. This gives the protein CASSLSGSADTQYF.

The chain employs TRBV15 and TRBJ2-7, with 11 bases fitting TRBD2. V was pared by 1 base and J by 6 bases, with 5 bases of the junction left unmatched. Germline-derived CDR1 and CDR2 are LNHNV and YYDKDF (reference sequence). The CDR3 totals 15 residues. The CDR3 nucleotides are TGTGCCACCAGCAGAGGGGGACTAGCGGCCGCCGAGCAGTACTTC. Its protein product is CATSRGGLAAAEQYF.

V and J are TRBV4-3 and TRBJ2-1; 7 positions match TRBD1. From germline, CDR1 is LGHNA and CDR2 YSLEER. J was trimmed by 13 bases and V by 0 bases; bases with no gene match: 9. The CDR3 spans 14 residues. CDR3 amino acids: CASSQDGRDSTQFF. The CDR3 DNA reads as TGCGCCAGCAGCCAAGATGGTAGGGACAGTACCCAGTTCTTC.

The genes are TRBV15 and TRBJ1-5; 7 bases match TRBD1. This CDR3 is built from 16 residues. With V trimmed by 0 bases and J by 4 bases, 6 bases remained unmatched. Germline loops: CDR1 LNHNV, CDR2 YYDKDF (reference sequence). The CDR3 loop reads CATSREPGQRNQPQHF. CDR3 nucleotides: TGTGCCACCAGCAGAGAGCCGGGACAGAGAAATCAGCCCCAGCATTTT.

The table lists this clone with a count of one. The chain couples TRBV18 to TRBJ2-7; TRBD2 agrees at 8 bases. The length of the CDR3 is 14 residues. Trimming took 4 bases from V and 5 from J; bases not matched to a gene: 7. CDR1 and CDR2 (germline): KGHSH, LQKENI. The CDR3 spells CASSLGLANDEQYF. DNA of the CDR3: TGTGCCAGCTCACTCGGACTAGCTAACGACGAGCAGTACTTC.

The CDR3 bases are TGCGCCAGCAGCCCGGACAGAGTGAATGAAAAACTGTTTTTT. Translated, it gives CASSPDRVNEKLFF. The chain recombines TRBV4-1 with TRBJ1-4, with D possibly matching TRBD1 (6 bases). The CDR3 sequence is 14 residues long. V was clipped by 4 bases and J by 5 bases, with 11 bases between them. Per the germline V gene, CDR1 is MGHRA and CDR2 is YSYEKL.

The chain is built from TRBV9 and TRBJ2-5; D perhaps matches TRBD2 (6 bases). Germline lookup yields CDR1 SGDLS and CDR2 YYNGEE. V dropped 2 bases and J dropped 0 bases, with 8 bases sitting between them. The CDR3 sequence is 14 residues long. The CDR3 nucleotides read TGTGCCAGCAGCGTCTCGGGGGACCAAGAGACCCAGTACTTC. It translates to CASSVSGDQETQYF.

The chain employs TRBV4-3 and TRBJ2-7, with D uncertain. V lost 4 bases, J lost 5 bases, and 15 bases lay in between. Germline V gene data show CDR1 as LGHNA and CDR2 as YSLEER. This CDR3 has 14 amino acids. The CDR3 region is CASSRGTETNEQYF. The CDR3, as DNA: TGCGCCAGCAGCCGAGGCACGGAGACCAACGAGCAGTACTTC.

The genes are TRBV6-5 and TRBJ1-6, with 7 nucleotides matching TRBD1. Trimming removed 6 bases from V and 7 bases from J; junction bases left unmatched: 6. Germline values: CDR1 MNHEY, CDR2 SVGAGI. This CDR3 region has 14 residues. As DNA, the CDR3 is TGTGCCAGCAGCCCCGGGACAGAAAATTCACCCCTCCACTTT. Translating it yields CASSPGTENSPLHF.

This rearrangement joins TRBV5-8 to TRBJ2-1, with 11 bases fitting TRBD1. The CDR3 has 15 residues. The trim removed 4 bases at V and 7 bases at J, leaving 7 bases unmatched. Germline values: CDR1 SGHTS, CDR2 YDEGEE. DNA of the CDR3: TGTGCCAGCAGCCCCGGGACAGGGGGTCTGAATGAGCAGTTCTTC. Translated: CASSPGTGGLNEQFF.

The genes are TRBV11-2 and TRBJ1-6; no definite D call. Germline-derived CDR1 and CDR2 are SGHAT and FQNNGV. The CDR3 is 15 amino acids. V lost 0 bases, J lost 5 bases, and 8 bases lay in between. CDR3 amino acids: CASSLEHSNNSPLHF. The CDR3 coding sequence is TGTGCCAGCAGCTTAGAACACAGCAATAATTCACCCCTCCACTTT.

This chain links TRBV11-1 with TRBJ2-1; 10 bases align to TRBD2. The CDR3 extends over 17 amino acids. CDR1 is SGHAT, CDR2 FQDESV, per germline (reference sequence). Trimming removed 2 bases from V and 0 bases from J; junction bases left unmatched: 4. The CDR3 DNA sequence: TGTGCCAGCAGCTTAAGCGGGGGGGCGAGCTCCTACAATGAGCAGTTCTTC. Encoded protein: CASSLSGGASSYNEQFF.

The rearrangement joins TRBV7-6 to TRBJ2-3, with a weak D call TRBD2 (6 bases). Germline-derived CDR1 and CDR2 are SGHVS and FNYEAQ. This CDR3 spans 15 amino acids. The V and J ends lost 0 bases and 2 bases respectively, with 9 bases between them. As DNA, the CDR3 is TGTGCCAGCAGCTTAGCGGCGGGGACCACAGATACGCAGTATTTT. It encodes CASSLAAGTTDTQYF.

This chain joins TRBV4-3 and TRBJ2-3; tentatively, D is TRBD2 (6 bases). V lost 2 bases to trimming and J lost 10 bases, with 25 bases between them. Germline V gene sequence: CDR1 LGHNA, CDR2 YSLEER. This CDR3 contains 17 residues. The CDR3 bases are TGCGCCAGCAGCCAAAGTAACTTAGCGGCTGGGGTTAATGCGCAGTATTTT. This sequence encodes CASSQSNLAAGVNAQYF.

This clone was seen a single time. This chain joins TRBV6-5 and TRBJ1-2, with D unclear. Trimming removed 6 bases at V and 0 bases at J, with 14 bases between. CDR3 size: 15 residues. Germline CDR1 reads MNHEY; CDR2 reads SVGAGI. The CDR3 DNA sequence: TGTGCCAGCAGGGTTAGCGTCGATACTAACTATGGCTACACCTTC. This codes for CASRVSVDTNYGYTF.

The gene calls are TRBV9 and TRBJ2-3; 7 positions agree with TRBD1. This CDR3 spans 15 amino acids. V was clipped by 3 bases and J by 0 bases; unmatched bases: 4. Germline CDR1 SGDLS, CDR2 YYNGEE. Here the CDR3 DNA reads TGTGCCAGCAGCGAGCGACAGGGAAGCACAGATACGCAGTATTTT. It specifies CASSERQGSTDTQYF.

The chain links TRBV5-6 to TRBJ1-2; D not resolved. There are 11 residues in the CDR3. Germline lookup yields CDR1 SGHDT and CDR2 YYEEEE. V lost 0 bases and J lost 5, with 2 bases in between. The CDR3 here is CASSLAYGYTF. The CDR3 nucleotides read TGTGCCAGCAGCTTGGCATATGGCTACACCTTC. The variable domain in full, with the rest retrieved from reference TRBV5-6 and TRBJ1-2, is DAGVTQSPTHLIKTRGQQVTLRCSPKSGHDTVSWYQQALGQGPQFIFQYYEEEERQRGNFPDRFSGHQFPNYSSELNVNALLLGDSALYLCASSLAYGYTFGSGTRLTVV.